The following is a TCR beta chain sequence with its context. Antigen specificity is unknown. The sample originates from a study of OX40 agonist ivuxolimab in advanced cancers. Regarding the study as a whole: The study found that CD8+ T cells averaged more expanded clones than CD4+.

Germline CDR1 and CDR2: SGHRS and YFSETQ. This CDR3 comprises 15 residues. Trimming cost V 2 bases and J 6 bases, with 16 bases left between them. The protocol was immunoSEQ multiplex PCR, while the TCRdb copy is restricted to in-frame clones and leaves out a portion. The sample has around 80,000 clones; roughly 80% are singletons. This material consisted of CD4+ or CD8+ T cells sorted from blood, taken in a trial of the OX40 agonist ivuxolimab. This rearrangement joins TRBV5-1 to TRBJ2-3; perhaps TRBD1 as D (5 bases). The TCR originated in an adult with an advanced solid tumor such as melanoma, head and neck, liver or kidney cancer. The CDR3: CASSLEGVLLDTQYF. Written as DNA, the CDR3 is TGCGCCAGCAGCTTAGAAGGGGTTCTGTTGGATACGCAGTATTTT.